This TCR beta chain was observed in a study of CD8 T cells in Susac syndrome. Overall study: When their blood was taken, the Susac syndrome patients had either not yet had any therapy, were taking corticosteroids, or were taking intravenous immunoglobulin alone.

CDR1 and CDR2 from the germline V gene are MNHEY and SVGAGI. Deletions cut 8 bases from V and 6 bases from J, with 8 bases between. This CDR3 comprises 11 residues. Reverse transcription of about 0.5 to 1 ug RNA was carried out with random hexamers. TCRdb reanalysed the immunoSEQ multiplex PCR reads using MiXCR and keeps one entry per CDR3 protein. Of 85,000 to 95,000 distinct CDR3 sequences listed, about 95% were seen once; the top ten hold about 0.28%. The chain couples TRBV6-5 to TRBJ2-4; D is possibly TRBD1 (5 bases). The sample consisted of CD4+ T cells from PBMCs. The TCR sequence derives from a human donor with Susac syndrome. The CDR3 nucleotides read TGTGCCAGCGGTCAGGGAAACATTCAGTACTTC. Translation gives CASGQGNIQYF.